This TCR beta chain appears in the sequencing data of a study of blood T cell repertoires in COVID-19. The wider study: Acute and convalescent COVID-19 samples came from the United States, Italy and Spain. In each case, the material was cDNA or gDNA derived from T cells, B-cell-depleted T cells, or PBMCs.

V lost 5 bases to trimming and J lost 8 bases, with 12 bases between them. This CDR3 spans 12 amino acids. The germline V gene encodes CDR1 MNHNY and CDR2 SVGAGI (reference sequence). As originally analysed: How many nucleated cells were present was estimated from reference gene primer amplification. Data came from immunoSEQ multiplex PCR; TCRdb stores just in-frame clones and leaves some out. Clone size and V and J calls were adopted from that table, with D and trimming inferred from the DNA. This table has about 220,000 clones, approximately 83% appearing once. The source of this sequence is a woman aged 55-75 years with acute or convalescent COVID-19. The chain recombines TRBV6-6 with TRBJ1-2, with D uncertain. The sequenced material came from peripheral blood. The CDR3 loop is CASSPRRRGYTF. In DNA form, the CDR3 reads TGTGCCAGCAGTCCCAGGAGGCGAGGCTACACCTTC.